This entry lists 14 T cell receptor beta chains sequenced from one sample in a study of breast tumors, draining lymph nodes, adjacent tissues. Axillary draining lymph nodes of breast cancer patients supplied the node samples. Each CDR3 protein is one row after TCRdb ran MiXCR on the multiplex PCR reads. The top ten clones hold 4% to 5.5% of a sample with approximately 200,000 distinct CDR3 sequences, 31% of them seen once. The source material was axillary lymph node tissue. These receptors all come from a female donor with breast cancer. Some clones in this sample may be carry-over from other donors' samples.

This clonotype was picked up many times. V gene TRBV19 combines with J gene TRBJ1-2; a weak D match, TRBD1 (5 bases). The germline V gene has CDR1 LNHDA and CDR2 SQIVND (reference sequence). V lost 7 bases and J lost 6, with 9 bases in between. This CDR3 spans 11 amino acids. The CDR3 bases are TGTGCCAGTACGCAGGGTCATGGCTACACCTTC. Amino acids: CASTQGHGYTF.

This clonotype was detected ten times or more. CDR3 sequence: CAISRGENSPLHF. In DNA form, the CDR3 reads TGTGCCATCAGCCGTGGGGAGAATTCACCCCTCCACTTT. The V gene is TRBV10-3, the J gene TRBJ1-6, with no clear D. The CDR3 has 13 amino acids. In germline, CDR1 is ENHRY, CDR2 SYGVKD. V was shortened by 6 bases and J by 7 bases, with 10 bases between the two germline ends.

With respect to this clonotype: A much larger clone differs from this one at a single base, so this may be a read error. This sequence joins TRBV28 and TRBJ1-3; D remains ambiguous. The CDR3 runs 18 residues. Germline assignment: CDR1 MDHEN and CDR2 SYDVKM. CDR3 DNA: TGTGCCAGCAGGGGTTCTGGGAAGGACTTCTACTCTGGAGACACCATATATTTT. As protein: CASRGSGKDFYSGDTIYF.

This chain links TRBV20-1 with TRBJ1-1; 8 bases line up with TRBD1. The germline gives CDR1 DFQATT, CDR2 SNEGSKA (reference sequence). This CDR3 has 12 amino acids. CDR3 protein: CSHRGGGTEAFF. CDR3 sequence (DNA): TGCAGCCACAGGGGGGGGGGCACTGAAGCTTTCTTT.

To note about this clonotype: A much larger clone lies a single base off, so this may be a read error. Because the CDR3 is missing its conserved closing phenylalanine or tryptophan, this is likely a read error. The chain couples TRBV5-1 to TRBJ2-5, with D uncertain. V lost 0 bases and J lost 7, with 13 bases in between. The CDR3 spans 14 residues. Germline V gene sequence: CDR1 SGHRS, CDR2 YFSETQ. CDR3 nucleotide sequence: TGCGCCAGCAGCTTGGGTGGGCGGATGGCGACCCAGTACCTC. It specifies CASSLGGRMATQYL.

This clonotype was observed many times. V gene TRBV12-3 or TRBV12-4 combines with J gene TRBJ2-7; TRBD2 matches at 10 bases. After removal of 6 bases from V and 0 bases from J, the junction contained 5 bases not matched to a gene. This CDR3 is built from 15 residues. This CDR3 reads CASRGLADSSYEQYF. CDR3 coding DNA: TGTGCCAGCAGAGGACTAGCGGATAGCTCCTACGAGCAGTACTTC.

The DNA for the CDR3 is TGTGCCAGCGGTTGTGATCGAATATTGGGCTACACCTTC. Encoded protein: CASGCDRILGYTF. The chain is built from TRBV6-5 and TRBJ1-2; no definite D call. The germline CDR1 and CDR2 sequences are MNHEY and SVGAGI. This CDR3 has 13 residues. Trimming removed 8 bases at V and 8 bases at J, with 18 bases between.

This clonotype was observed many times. The DNA of the CDR3 is TGTGCCAGCAGTTACTCGCAGGGGTGGAGTGAAAAACTGTTTTTT. Its translation: CASSYSQGWSEKLFF. The V call is TRBV6-5, the J call TRBJ1-4; maybe TRBD1 (6 bases). This CDR3 has 15 residues. Looked up from germline, CDR1 is MNHEY and CDR2 is SVGAGI. Trimming took off 0 bases at V and 7 bases at J, with 12 bases between the two ends.

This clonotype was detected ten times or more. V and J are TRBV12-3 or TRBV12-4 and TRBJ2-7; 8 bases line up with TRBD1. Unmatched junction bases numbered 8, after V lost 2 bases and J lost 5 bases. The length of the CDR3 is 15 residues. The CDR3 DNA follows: TGTGCCAGCAGTTTATCCGACAGGGGAAGAGACGAGCAGTACTTC. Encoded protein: CASSLSDRGRDEQYF.

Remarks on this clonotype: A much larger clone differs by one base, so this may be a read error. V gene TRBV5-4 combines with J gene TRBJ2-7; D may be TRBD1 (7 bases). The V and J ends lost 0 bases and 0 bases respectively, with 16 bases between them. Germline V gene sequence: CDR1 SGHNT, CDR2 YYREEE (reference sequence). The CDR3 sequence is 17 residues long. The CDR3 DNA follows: TGTGCCAGCAGCTTGGAAAGGTCAGGGGGAGGCTCCTACGAGCAGTACTTC. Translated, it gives CASSLERSGGGSYEQYF. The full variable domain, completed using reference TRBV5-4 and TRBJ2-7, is ETGVTQSPTHLIKTRGQQVTLRCSSQSGHNTVSWYQQALGQGPQFIFQYYREEENGRGNFPPRFSGLQFPNYSSELNVNALELDDSALYLCASSLERSGGGSYEQYFGPGTRLTVT.

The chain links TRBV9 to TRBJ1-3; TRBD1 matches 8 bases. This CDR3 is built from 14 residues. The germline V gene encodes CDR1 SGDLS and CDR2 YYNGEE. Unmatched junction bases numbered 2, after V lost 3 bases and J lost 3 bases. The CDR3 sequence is CASSGGQGGNTIYF. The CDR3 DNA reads TGTGCCAGCAGCGGCGGACAGGGTGGAAACACCATATATTTT.

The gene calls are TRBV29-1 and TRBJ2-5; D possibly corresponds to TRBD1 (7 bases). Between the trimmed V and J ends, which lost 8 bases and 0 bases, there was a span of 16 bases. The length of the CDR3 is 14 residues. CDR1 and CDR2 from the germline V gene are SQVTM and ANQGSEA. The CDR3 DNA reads TGCAGCTCCGGAGGGGGCCGTGACCAAGAGACCCAGTACTTC. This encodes CSSGGGRDQETQYF.

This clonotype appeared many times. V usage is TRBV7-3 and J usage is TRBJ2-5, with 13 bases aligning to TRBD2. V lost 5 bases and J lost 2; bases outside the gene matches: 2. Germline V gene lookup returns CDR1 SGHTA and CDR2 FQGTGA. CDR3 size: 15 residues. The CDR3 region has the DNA TGTGCCAGCAGCCCGGGACTAGCGGGACAAGAGACCCAGTACTTC. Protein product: CASSPGLAGQETQYF. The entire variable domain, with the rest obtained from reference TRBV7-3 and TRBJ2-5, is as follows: GAGVSQTPSNKVTEKGKYVELRCDPISGHTALYWYRQSLGQGPEFLIYFQGTGAADDSGLPNDRFFAVRPEGSVSTLKIQRTERGDSAVYLCASSPGLAGQETQYFGPGTRLLVL.

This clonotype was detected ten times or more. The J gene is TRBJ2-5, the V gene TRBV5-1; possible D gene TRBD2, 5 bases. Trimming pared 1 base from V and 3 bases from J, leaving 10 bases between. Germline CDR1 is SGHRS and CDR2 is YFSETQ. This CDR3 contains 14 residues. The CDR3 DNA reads TGCGCCAGCAGCTTGAGAGCGGCTGAAGAGACCCAGTACTTC. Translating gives CASSLRAAEETQYF.